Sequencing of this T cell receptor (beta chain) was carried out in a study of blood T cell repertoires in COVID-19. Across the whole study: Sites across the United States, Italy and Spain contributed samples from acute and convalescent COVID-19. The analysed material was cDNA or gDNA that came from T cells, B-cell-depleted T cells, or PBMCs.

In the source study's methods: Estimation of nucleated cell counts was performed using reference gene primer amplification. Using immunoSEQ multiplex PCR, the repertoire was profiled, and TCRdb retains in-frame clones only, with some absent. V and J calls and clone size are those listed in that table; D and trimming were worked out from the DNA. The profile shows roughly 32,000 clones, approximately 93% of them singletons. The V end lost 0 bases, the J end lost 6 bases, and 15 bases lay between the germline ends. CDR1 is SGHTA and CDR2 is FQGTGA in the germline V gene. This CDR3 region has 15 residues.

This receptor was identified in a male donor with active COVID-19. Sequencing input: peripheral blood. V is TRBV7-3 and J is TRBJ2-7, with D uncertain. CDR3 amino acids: CASSLTAGFESEQYF. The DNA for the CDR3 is TGTGCCAGCAGCTTAACAGCAGGCTTCGAAAGCGAGCAGTACTTC.